Here is one T cell receptor beta chain with its context. The data are from a study of T cell responses to AZD1222 COVID-19 vaccine. Produced via immunoSEQ multiplex PCR; TCRdb's table is partial and in-frame only. The table shows about 160,000 clones, with around 87% occurring only once. V lost 5 bases to trimming and J lost 1 base, with 14 bases between them. CDR3 length equals 15 residues. Germline values: CDR1 KGHSH, CDR2 LQKENI. The chain has TRBV18 and TRBJ1-1; D possibly corresponds to TRBD1 (5 bases). The sample in question was peripheral blood, obtained 28 days after the second AZD1222 dose. The sequence came from an adult who received the AZD1222 COVID-19 vaccine. The CDR3 region is CASSFYPQGNTEAFF. The CDR3 nucleotides read TGTGCCAGCTCATTTTACCCTCAGGGGAACACTGAAGCTTTCTTT.